The 2 T cell receptor beta chains reported below all come from one sample, sequenced in a study of OX40 agonist ivuxolimab in advanced cancers. Here immunoSEQ multiplex PCR was the method, and the copy in TCRdb shows in-frame clones only, minus some. The sample lists fewer than 50,000 clones, around 80% seen once, with around 13% in the top ten. The specimen comprised CD4+ or CD8+ T cells sorted from blood, sampled in a trial of the OX40 agonist ivuxolimab. The origin of the receptors is an adult with an advanced solid tumor such as melanoma, head and neck, liver or kidney cancer.

This clone was picked up one time. This same CDR3 is encoded by further DNA sequences in the sample. J is TRBJ1-5 and V is TRBV18; TRBD1 is a possible D gene (5 bases). Germline V lookup: CDR1 KGHSH, CDR2 LQKENI. Trimming took 3 bases from V and 2 from J, leaving 8 bases between them. The CDR3 length is 14 residues. The CDR3 nucleotides read TGTGCCAGCTCACCGGGAGGGGGCAATCAGCCCCAGCATTTT. Protein product: CASSPGGGNQPQHF.

The chain recombines TRBV19 with TRBJ1-1, with 8 nucleotides matching TRBD1. J lost 4 bases, V lost 3 bases, and 7 bases had no gene match. Looked up from germline, CDR1 is LNHDA and CDR2 is SQIVND (reference sequence). CDR3 length equals 15 residues. The CDR3 DNA follows: TGTGCCAGTAGTATGGACAGGGACCCGCGCACTGAAGCTTTCTTT. Translated, it gives CASSMDRDPRTEAFF.